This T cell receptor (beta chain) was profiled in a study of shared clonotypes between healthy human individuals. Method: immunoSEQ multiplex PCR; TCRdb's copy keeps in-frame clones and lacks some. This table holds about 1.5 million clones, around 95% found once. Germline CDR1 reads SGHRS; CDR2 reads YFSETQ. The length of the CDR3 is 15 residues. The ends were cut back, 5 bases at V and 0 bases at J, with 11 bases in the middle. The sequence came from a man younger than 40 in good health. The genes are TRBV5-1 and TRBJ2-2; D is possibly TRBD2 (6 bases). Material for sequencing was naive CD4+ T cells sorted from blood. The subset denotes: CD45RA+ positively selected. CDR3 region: CASSLAIANTGELFF. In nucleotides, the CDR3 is TGCGCCAGCAGTCTAGCGATCGCGAACACCGGGGAGCTGTTTTTT.